The next 13 T cell receptor beta chains were all read from a single sample in a study of shared T cell receptors in the human thymus. The assay was immunoSEQ multiplex PCR, and TCRdb's table has in-frame clones only and misses some. This table has fewer than 700,000 clones, roughly 90% appearing once. A further study also used this sample, focusing on human thymus T cells.

The sequencing sample was made of thymocytes. The receptors were sampled from a boy younger than two with a congenital heart defect.

The rearrangement links TRBV5-1 to TRBJ2-2; D is possibly TRBD1 (6 bases). V lost 3 bases to trimming and J lost 3 bases, with 15 bases between them. Germline-derived CDR1 and CDR2 are SGHRS and YFSETQ. The CDR3 extends over 16 amino acids. The CDR3 DNA reads as TGCGCCAGCAGCTATGCAGGGGTTTTGGACACCGGGGAGCTGTTTTTT. Residues: CASSYAGVLDTGELFF. The full variable domain, its missing parts supplied by reference TRBV5-1 and TRBJ2-2, is KAGVTQTPRYLIKTRGQQVTLSCSPISGHRSVSWYQQTPGQGLQFLFEYFSETQRNKGNFPGRFSGRQFSNSRSEMNVSTLELGDSALYLCASSYAGVLDTGELFFGEGSRLTVL.

The chain is built from TRBV7-2 and TRBJ2-1, with TRBD2 identical over 13 bases. Germline CDR1 reads SGHTA; CDR2 reads FQGNSA. The CDR3 runs to 15 residues. The ends lost 3 bases at V and 8 bases at J; junction bases unmatched: 4. This chain's CDR3 is CASSFGTSGIHEQFF. In nucleotides, the CDR3 is TGTGCCAGCAGCTTTGGGACTAGCGGGATACATGAGCAGTTCTTC.

The genes are TRBV19 and TRBJ2-1; tentative D call: TRBD2 (5 bases). The CDR3 runs 12 residues. V was trimmed by 4 bases and J by 15 bases, leaving 16 bases between them. Germline V CDR1 and CDR2: LNHDA, SQIVND (reference sequence). The CDR3 here is CASSRRGLDRFF. The CDR3 bases are TGTGCCAGTAGTAGGCGAGGGCTAGATCGGTTCTTC.

The chain uses TRBV28 and TRBJ2-5, with TRBD1 matching 8 bases. The trim removed 9 bases at V and 3 bases at J, leaving 9 bases unmatched. The CDR3 extends over 14 amino acids. Germline CDR1 and CDR2: MDHEN and SYDVKM. This CDR3 is CASATGDSEETQYF. The CDR3 nucleotides read TGTGCCAGTGCGACAGGGGATAGCGAAGAGACCCAGTACTTC.

Here the CDR3 DNA reads TGTGCCAGCAGCTTAGCTCGCAGGGACTCCTACGAGCAGTACTTC. Residues: CASSLARRDSYEQYF. The rearrangement joins TRBV11-2 to TRBJ2-7, with D possibly matching TRBD1 (5 bases). This CDR3 spans 15 amino acids. From germline, CDR1 is SGHAT and CDR2 FQNNGV. Trimming cost V 1 base and J 0 bases, with 10 bases left between them. Full variable domain (rest looked up from reference TRBV11-2 and TRBJ2-7): EAGVAQSPRYKIIEKRQSVAFWCNPISGHATLYWYQQILGQGPKLLIQFQNNGVVDDSQLPKDRFSAERLKGVDSTLKIQPAKLEDSAVYLCASSLARRDSYEQYFGPGTRLTVT.

The chain recombines TRBV25-1 with TRBJ2-7, with D perhaps matching TRBD2 (5 bases). V lost 2 bases to trimming and J lost 0 bases, with 11 bases between them. The CDR3 covers 15 residues. Germline lookup yields CDR1 MGHDK and CDR2 SYGVNS. The chain's CDR3 is CASSESGSNSYEQYF. The DNA of the CDR3 is TGTGCCAGCAGTGAAAGCGGAAGCAACTCCTACGAGCAGTACTTC.

This chain links TRBV4-2 with TRBJ2-1; 14 bases line up with TRBD2. CDR1 and CDR2 from the germline V gene are LGHNA and YNFKEQ. J was trimmed by 1 base and V by 4 bases; bases with no gene match: 3. The CDR3 length is 17 residues. In nucleotides, the CDR3 is TGTGCCAGCAGCCCGACTAGCGGGAGGGTGTCCTACAATGAGCAGTTCTTC. It yields the protein CASSPTSGRVSYNEQFF.

Only one count was recorded for this clone. The genes are TRBV29-1 and TRBJ2-7; perhaps TRBD1 as D (5 bases). Per the germline V gene, CDR1 is SQVTM and CDR2 is ANQGSEA. CDR3 length: 13 residues. Trimming shortened V by 4 bases and J by 6 bases, and 16 bases separated the two germline ends. CDR3 amino acids: CSVGWGPNSEQYF. The CDR3 coding sequence is TGCAGCGTTGGGTGGGGCCCCAATTCCGAGCAGTACTTC.

V usage is TRBV27 and J usage is TRBJ2-1; no firm D call. The germline V gene has CDR1 MNHEY and CDR2 SMNVEV (reference sequence). The length of the CDR3 is 12 residues. Trimming removed 1 base at V and 5 bases at J, with 3 bases between. The CDR3 DNA is TGTGCCAGCAGTTTATTAAACAATGAGCAGTTCTTC. Its protein is CASSLLNNEQFF.

The rearrangement joins TRBV18 to TRBJ2-7; perhaps TRBD1 as D (5 bases). The CDR3 spans 14 residues. Germline loops: CDR1 KGHSH, CDR2 LQKENI. V was shortened by 0 bases and J by 0 bases, with 6 bases between the two germline ends. The DNA for the CDR3 is TGTGCCAGCTCACCACCAGGGGCCTCCTACGAGCAGTACTTC. This codes for CASSPPGASYEQYF.

The V and J genes are TRBV7-3 and TRBJ2-1; 10 bases map to TRBD1. The CDR3 contains 15 residues. The ends lost 5 bases at V and 4 bases at J; junction bases unmatched: 5. CDR1 and CDR2 (germline): SGHTA, FQGTGA. CDR3 in DNA: TGTGCCAGCAGCATTGACAGGGGGCTTTACAATGAGCAGTTCTTC. Amino acids: CASSIDRGLYNEQFF.

The chain uses TRBV18 and TRBJ2-5; tentatively, D is TRBD2 (6 bases). Trimming removed 3 bases at V and 4 bases at J, with 18 bases between. CDR1 and CDR2 (germline): KGHSH, LQKENI. CDR3 length equals 16 residues. The CDR3 here is CASSPSLPGRRETQYF. CDR3 nucleotides: TGTGCCAGCTCACCGTCTCTTCCAGGGAGGAGAGAGACCCAGTACTTC.

V is TRBV6-1 and J is TRBJ1-5; D gene uncertain. The germline V gene has CDR1 MNHNS and CDR2 SASEGT. Trimming left V 2 bases short and J 5 bases short, with 19 bases between. The CDR3 length is 17 residues. CDR3 in DNA: TGTGCCAGCAGTGAAAGGCTTGGGAGCACCCCTTATCAGCCCCAGCATTTT. Amino acid sequence: CASSERLGSTPYQPQHF.